This T cell receptor beta chain was captured by sequencing in a study of T cell responses to AZD1222 COVID-19 vaccine. In its sample, this clone was seen once. Its specificity is unknown. V dropped 1 base and J dropped 9 bases, with 13 bases sitting between them. Germline V lookup: CDR1 LGHDT, CDR2 YNNKEL (reference sequence). This CDR3 is built from 14 residues. Study observations and caveats: The donor group comprised mostly white British people and more females; the analysis possibly underestimated clonal diversity.

Here immunoSEQ multiplex PCR was the method, and the copy in TCRdb shows in-frame clones only, minus some. The table shows about 170,000 clones, with about 83% occurring only once. This chain uses TRBV3-1 (or the pseudogene TRBV3-2) with TRBJ2-1; no definite D call. Specimen: peripheral blood, collected 28 days after the second AZD1222 dose. The receptor's source is an adult who received the AZD1222 COVID-19 vaccine. The CDR3 coding sequence is TGTGCCAGCAGCCAAGGAGCTAGTACGGGTGAGCAGTTCTTC. Its translation is CASSQGASTGEQFF.